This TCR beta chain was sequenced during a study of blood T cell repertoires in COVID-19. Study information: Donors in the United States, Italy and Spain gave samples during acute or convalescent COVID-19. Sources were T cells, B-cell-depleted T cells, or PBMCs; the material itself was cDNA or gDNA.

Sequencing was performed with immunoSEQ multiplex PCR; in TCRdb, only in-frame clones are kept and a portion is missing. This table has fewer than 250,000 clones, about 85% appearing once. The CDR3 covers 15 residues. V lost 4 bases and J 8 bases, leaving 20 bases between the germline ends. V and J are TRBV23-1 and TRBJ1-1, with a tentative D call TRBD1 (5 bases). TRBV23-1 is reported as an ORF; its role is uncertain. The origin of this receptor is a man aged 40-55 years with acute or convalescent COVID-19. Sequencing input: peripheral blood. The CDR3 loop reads CASSPSVGDCSEAFF. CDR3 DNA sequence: TGCGCCAGCAGTCCAAGCGTAGGGGACTGCTCCGAAGCTTTCTTT.